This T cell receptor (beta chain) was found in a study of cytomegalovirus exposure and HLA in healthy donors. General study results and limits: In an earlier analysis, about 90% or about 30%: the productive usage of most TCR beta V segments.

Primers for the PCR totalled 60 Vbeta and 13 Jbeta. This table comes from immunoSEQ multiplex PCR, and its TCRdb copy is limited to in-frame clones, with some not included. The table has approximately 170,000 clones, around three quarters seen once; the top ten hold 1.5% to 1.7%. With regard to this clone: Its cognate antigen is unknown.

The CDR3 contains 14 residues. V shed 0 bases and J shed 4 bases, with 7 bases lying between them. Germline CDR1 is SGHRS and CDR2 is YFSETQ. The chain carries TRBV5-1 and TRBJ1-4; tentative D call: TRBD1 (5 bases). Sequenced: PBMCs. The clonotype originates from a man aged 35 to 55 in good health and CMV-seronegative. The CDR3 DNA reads TGCGCCAGCAGCTTGGAGGGGAATAATGAAAAACTGTTTTTT. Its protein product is CASSLEGNNEKLFF.